The clone carrying this T cell receptor beta chain was counted a single time. The data belong to a study of memory CD4+ T cells and cytomegalovirus serostatus. Study context: This sample comes from healthy Belgian adults, eight or nine CMV seropositive, about 23 seronegative.

The sort gate was single viable CD3+CD4+CD8-CD45RO+ cells for memory CD4+ T cells. TCRdb's copy holds only in-frame clones and misses some; the assay was immunoSEQ multiplex PCR. This table holds approximately 46,000 clones, roughly 73% found once. The CDR3 spans 16 residues. The V and J ends lost 5 bases and 0 bases respectively, with 16 bases between them. Germline values: CDR1 SGHAT, CDR2 FQDESV (reference sequence). Specimen: memory CD4+ T cells from blood. The V and J genes are TRBV11-1 and TRBJ1-1; D is undetermined. This receptor was obtained from an adult in good health and CMV-seronegative. The CDR3 loop reads CASSHPREFMNTEAFF. In DNA form, the CDR3 reads TGTGCCAGCAGCCACCCGCGGGAGTTCATGAACACTGAAGCTTTCTTT.